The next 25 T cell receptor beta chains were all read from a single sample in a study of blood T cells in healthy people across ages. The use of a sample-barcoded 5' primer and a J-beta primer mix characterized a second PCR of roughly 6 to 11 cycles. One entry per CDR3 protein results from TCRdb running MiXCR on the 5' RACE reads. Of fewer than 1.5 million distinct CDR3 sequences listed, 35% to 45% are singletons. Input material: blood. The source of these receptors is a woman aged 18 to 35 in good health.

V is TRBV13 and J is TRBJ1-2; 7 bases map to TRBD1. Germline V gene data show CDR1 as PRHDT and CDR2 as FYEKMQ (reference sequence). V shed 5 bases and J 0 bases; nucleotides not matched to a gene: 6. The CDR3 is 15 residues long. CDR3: CASSGDRKSNYGYTF. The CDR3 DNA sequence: TGTGCCAGCAGCGGGGACAGAAAATCTAACTATGGCTACACCTTC. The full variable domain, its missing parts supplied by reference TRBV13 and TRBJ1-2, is AAGVIQSPRHLIKEKRETATLKCYPIPRHDTVYWYQQGPGQDPQFLISFYEKMQSDKGSIPDRFSAQQFSDYHSELNMSSLELGDSALYFCASSGDRKSNYGYTFGSGTRLTVV.

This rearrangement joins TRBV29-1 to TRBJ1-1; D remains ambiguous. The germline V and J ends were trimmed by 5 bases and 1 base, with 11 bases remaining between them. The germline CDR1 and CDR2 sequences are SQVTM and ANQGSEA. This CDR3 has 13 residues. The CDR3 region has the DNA TGCAGCGTTTCCCGGGCCCAGAACACTGAAGCTTTCTTT. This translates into CSVSRAQNTEAFF.

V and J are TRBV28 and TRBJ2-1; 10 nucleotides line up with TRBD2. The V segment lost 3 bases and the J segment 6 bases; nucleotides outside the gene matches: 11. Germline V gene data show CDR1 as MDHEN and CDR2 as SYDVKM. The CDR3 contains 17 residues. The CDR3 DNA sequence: TGTGCCAGCAGTTTCGCTAGCGGGGGCCCACCCCTCAATGAGCAGTTCTTC. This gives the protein CASSFASGGPPLNEQFF.

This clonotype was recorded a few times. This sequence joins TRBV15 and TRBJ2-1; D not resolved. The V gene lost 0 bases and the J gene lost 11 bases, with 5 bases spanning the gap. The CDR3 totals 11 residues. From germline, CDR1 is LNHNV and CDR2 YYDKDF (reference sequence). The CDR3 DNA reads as TGTGCCACCAGCAGAGATTTTAAGCAGTTCTTC. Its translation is CATSRDFKQFF.

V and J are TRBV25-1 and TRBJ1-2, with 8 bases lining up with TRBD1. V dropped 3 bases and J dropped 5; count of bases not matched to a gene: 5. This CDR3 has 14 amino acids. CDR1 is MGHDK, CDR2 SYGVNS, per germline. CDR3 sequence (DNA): TGTGCCAGCAGTGACCCAGGGGGCTTGTATGGCTACACCTTC. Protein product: CASSDPGGLYGYTF.

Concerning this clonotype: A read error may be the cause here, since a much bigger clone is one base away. The CDR3 DNA sequence: TGTGCCAGCAGCGGGTCGTCGGCGTACAATGAGCAGTACTTC. As protein: CASSGSSAYNEQYF. The chain combines TRBV9 with TRBJ2-5; no clear D gene. V was clipped by 3 bases and J by 11 bases, with 20 bases between them. The CDR3 spans 14 residues. Germline V CDR1 and CDR2: SGDLS, YYNGEE.

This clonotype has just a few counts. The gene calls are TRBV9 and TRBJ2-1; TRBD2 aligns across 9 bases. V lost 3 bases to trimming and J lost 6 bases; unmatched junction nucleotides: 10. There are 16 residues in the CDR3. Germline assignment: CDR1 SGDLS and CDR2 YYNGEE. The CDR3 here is CASSGQLTSGSNEQFF. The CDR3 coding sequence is TGTGCCAGCAGCGGCCAACTGACTAGCGGTAGCAATGAGCAGTTCTTC.

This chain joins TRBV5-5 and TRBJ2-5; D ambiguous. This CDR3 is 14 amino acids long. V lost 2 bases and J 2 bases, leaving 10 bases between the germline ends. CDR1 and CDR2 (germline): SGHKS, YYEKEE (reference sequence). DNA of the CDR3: TGTGCCAGCAGCTTAAACGTACGACAAGAGACCCAGTACTTC. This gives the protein CASSLNVRQETQYF.

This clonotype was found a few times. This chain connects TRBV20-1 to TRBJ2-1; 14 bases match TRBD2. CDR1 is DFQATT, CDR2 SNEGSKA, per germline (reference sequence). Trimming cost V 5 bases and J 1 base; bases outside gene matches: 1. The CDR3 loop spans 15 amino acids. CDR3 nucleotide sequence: TGCAGTGCTTGGACTAGCGGGAGGTCCTACAATGAGCAGTTCTTC. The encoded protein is CSAWTSGRSYNEQFF.

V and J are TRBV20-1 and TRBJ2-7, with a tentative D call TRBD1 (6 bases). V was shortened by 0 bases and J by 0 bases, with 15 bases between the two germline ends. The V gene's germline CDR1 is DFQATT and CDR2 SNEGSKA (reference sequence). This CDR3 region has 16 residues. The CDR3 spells CSARDSSRGTSYEQYF. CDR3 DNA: TGCAGTGCTAGAGATAGTAGTAGGGGGACCTCCTACGAGCAGTACTTC.

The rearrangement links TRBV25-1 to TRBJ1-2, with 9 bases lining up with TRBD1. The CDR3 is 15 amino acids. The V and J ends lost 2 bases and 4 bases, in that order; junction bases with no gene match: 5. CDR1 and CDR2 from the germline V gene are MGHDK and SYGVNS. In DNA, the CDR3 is TGTGCCAGCAGTGAACCGGGACAGGGAGCCTATGGCTACACCTTC. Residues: CASSEPGQGAYGYTF.

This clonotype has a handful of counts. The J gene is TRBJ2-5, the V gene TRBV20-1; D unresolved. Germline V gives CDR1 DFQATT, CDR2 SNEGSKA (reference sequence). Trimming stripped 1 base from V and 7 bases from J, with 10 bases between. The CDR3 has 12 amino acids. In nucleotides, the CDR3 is TGCAGTGCTAGAGGACAAGGAATGACCCAGTACTTC. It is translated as CSARGQGMTQYF.

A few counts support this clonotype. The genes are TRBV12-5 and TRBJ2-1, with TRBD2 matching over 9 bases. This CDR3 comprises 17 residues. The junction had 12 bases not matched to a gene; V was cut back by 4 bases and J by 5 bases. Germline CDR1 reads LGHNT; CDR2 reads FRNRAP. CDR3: CASGSPGLAGTNNEQFF. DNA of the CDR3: TGTGCTAGTGGTTCCCCCGGTCTAGCGGGGACAAACAATGAGCAGTTCTTC.

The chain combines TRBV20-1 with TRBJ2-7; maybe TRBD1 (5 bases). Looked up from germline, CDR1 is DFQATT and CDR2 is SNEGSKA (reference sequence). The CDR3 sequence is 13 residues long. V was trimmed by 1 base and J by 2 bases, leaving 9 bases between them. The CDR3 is CSARGATAYEQYF. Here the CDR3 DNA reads TGCAGTGCTAGAGGAGCGACAGCCTACGAGCAGTACTTC.

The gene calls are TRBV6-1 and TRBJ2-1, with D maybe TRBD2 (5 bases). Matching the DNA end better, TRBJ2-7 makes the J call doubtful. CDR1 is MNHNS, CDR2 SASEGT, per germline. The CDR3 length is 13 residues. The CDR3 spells CASSEPTTNEQYF. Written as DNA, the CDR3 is TGTGCCAGCAGTGAACCGACTACTAATGAGCAGTACTTC.

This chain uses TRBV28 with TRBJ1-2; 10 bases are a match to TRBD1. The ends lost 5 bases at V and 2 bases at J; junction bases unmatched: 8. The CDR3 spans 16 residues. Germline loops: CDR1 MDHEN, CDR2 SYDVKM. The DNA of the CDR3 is TGTGCCAGCAGTCCTCCTCGGGACAGGGGAAACTATGGCTACACCTTC. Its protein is CASSPPRDRGNYGYTF.

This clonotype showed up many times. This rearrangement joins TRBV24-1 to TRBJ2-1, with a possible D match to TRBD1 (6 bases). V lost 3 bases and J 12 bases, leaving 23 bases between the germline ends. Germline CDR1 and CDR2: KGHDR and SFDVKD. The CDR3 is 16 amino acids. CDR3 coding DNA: TGTGCCACCAGTGATGCCTTATTTAACGACAGGTCCGGGCAGTTCTTC. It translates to CATSDALFNDRSGQFF.

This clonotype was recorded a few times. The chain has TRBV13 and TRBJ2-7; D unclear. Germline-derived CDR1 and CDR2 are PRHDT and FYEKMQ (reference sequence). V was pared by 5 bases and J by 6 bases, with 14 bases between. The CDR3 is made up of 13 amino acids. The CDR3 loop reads CASSRKRTSEQYF. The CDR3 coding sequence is TGTGCCAGCAGCCGTAAGAGAACCTCCGAGCAGTACTTC.

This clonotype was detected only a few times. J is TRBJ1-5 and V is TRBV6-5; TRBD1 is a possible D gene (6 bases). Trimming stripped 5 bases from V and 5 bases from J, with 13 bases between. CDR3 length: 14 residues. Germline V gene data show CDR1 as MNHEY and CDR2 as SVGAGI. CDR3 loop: CASSELGGHQPQHF. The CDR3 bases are TGTGCCAGCAGTGAATTGGGGGGGCATCAGCCCCAGCATTTT.

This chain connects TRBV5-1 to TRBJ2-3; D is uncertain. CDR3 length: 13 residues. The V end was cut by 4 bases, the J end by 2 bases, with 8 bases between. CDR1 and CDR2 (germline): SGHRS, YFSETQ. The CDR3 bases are TGCGCCAGCAGCACCAGTCTCACAGATACGCAGTATTTT. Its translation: CASSTSLTDTQYF.

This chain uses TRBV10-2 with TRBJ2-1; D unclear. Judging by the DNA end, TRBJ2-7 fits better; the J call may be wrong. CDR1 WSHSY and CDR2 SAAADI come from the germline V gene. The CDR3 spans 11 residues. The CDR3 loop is CASSANNEQYF. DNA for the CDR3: TGCGCCAGCAGTGCCAACAATGAGCAGTACTTC.

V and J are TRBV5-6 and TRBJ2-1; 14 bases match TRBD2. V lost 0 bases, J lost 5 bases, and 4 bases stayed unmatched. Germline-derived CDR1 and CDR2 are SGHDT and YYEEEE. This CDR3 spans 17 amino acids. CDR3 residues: CASSLEPGLAGDNEQFF. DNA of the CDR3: TGTGCCAGCAGCTTGGAACCGGGACTAGCGGGGGACAATGAGCAGTTCTTC. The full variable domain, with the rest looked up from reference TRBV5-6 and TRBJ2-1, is DAGVTQSPTHLIKTRGQQVTLRCSPKSGHDTVSWYQQALGQGPQFIFQYYEEEERQRGNFPDRFSGHQFPNYSSELNVNALLLGDSALYLCASSLEPGLAGDNEQFFGPGTRLTVL.

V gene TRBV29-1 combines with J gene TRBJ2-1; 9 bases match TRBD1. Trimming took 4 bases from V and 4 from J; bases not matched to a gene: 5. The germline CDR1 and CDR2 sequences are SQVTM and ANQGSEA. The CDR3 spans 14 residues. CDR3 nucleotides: TGCAGCGTTGCAAAGGGACAGGGTTACAATGAGCAGTTCTTC. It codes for CSVAKGQGYNEQFF.

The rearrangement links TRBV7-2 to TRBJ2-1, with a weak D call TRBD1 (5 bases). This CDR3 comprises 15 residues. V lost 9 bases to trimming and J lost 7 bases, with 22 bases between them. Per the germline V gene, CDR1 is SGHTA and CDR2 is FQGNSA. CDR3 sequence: CASRVSGGARNEQFF. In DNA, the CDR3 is TGTGCCAGTCGAGTTTCCGGTGGGGCCCGGAATGAGCAGTTCTTC.

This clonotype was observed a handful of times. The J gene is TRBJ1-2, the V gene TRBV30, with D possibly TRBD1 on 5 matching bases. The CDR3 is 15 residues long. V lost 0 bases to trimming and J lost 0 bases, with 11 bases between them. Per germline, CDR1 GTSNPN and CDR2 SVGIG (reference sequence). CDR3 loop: CAWSVGAGSNYGYTF. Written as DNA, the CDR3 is TGTGCCTGGAGTGTAGGGGCAGGGTCTAACTATGGCTACACCTTC.